Each of the 28 T cell receptor beta chains below was sequenced from the same sample in a study of human T cells and chemical hapten exposure. Stated time point: pre-sensitization, week 0. Treatment indicated: therapeutic diphenylcyclopropenone sensitization with weekly scalp DPC. One entry per CDR3 protein results from TCRdb running MiXCR on the RACE reads. The data hold tens of thousands of distinct CDR3 sequences, with approximately 9.9% observed a single time. Sequencing was performed on whole blood, taken in connection with sensitization to the hapten diphenylcyclopropenone (DPC). The receptors shown here come from a woman aged 45 to 65 with alopecia areata. Some clones in this sample may be carry-over from other donors' samples.

This clonotype has at least ten counts. This sequence joins TRBV6-5 and TRBJ2-5, with a tentative D call TRBD1 (5 bases). The germline gives CDR1 MNHEY, CDR2 SVGAGI. This CDR3 has 15 amino acids. V lost 6 bases, J lost 3 bases, and 17 bases lay in between. CDR3 in amino acids: CASSLDQGLEETQYF. CDR3 DNA sequence: TGTGCCAGCAGCCTGGACCAGGGTTTAGAAGAGACCCAGTACTTC.

This clonotype appeared a few times. The chain couples TRBV7-3 to TRBJ2-7; tentatively, D is TRBD1 (6 bases). This CDR3 has 16 amino acids. Between the trimmed V and J ends, which lost 2 bases and 4 bases, there was a span of 18 bases. Germline V CDR1 and CDR2: SGHTA, FQGTGA. CDR3 in amino acids: CASSLETGTLKYEQYF. The CDR3 DNA sequence: TGTGCCAGCAGCTTAGAAACCGGGACACTGAAATACGAGCAGTACTTC.

V is TRBV3-1 and J is TRBJ1-3; tentatively, D is TRBD1 (5 bases). Trimming cost V 4 bases and J 2 bases, with 9 bases left between them. Germline loops: CDR1 LGHDT, CDR2 YNNKEL (reference sequence). This CDR3 spans 14 amino acids. The DNA for the CDR3 is TGTGCCAGCAGCCCCCGGGGGGCTGGAAACACCATATATTTT. It encodes CASSPRGAGNTIYF.

The genes are TRBV6-2 or TRBV6-3 and TRBJ2-1; D may match TRBD1 or TRBD2 (5 bases each). V was shortened by 2 bases and J by 3 bases, with 8 bases between the two germline ends. CDR1 and CDR2 (germline): MNHEY, SVGEGT. This CDR3 comprises 14 residues. CDR3 loop: CASSYGTFYNEQFF. In DNA form, the CDR3 reads TGTGCCAGCAGTTACGGGACGTTCTACAATGAGCAGTTCTTC.

This clonotype has ten or more counts. This chain links TRBV20-1 with TRBJ2-7, with a tentative D call TRBD2 (6 bases). V lost 6 bases, J lost 7 bases, and 13 bases lay in between. This CDR3 region has 11 residues. Germline CDR1 DFQATT, CDR2 SNEGSKA (reference sequence). The CDR3 DNA reads TGCAGTGCCCCTCTAGCGAGGGAGCAGTACTTC. Translated, it gives CSAPLAREQYF.

This rearrangement joins TRBV7-2 to TRBJ2-7; D gene unclear. The V and J ends lost 5 bases and 6 bases respectively, with 11 bases between them. Germline assignment: CDR1 SGHTA and CDR2 FQGNSA. CDR3 length: 12 residues. CDR3 protein: CASSPLMGEQYF. The CDR3 nucleotides read TGTGCCAGCAGCCCTTTGATGGGCGAGCAGTACTTC.

The chain combines TRBV20-1 with TRBJ1-5; the D is unclear. CDR3 length: 12 residues. CDR1 and CDR2 from the germline V gene are DFQATT and SNEGSKA (reference sequence). Trimming pared 3 bases from V and 5 bases from J, leaving 8 bases between. The CDR3 nucleotides read TGCAGTGCTAGGCTAGCACATCAGCCCCAGCATTTT. Its protein product is CSARLAHQPQHF.

This chain links TRBV3-1 with TRBJ2-3; TRBD2 agrees at 13 bases. CDR3 size: 16 residues. Trimming removed 4 bases from V and 6 bases from J; junction bases left unmatched: 7. Germline CDR1 and CDR2: LGHDT and YNNKEL (reference sequence). CDR3 in DNA: TGTGCCAGCAGCCCGAAAACTAGCGGGAGGGGGGATACGCAGTATTTT. Translated, it gives CASSPKTSGRGDTQYF.

Regarding this clonotype: It may be a read error: a sequence one base away is much more abundant. The V gene is TRBV20-1, the J gene TRBJ2-3, with TRBD1 matching over 10 bases. The J segment lost 8 bases and the V segment lost 7 bases, leaving 15 bases of the junction unmatched. From germline, CDR1 is DFQATT and CDR2 SNEGSKA (reference sequence). CDR3 length equals 15 residues. The CDR3 reads CSVVNRDRGLCTQYF. The CDR3, as DNA: TGCAGTGTTGTCAACCGGGACAGGGGCCTGTGTACGCAGTATTTT.

This chain joins TRBV6-6 and TRBJ2-2; D may be TRBD2 (5 bases). The CDR3 loop spans 15 amino acids. The V gene lost 0 bases and the J gene lost 7 bases, with 12 bases spanning the gap. CDR1 and CDR2 from the germline V gene are MNHNY and SVGAGI (reference sequence). CDR3 in amino acids: CASSYSSSRRGELFF. As DNA, the CDR3 is TGTGCCAGCAGTTACTCGTCTAGCCGGCGCGGGGAGCTGTTTTTT.

This clonotype was picked up many times. The J gene is TRBJ1-2, the V gene TRBV18; D gene unclear. The germline V gene encodes CDR1 KGHSH and CDR2 LQKENI. V was pared by 2 bases and J by 4 bases, with 8 bases between. CDR3 size: 13 residues. This CDR3 reads CASSPTEGYGYTF. The CDR3 nucleotides are TGTGCCAGCTCACCAACAGAGGGCTATGGCTACACCTTC.

This rearrangement joins TRBV11-2 to TRBJ1-6; possible D gene TRBD1, 5 bases. V was clipped by 5 bases and J by 5 bases, with 13 bases between them. Germline loops: CDR1 SGHAT, CDR2 FQNNGV. CDR3 length: 15 residues. This CDR3 reads CASSLPGLDNSPLHF. CDR3 coding DNA: TGTGCCAGCAGCCTCCCGGGACTCGATAATTCACCCCTCCACTTT. Filled out from reference TRBV11-2 and TRBJ1-6, the complete variable domain reads EAGVAQSPRYKIIEKRQSVAFWCNPISGHATLYWYQQILGQGPKLLIQFQNNGVVDDSQLPKDRFSAERLKGVDSTLKIQPAKLEDSAVYLCASSLPGLDNSPLHFGNGTRLTVT.

This clonotype was seen a few times. The rearrangement uses TRBV9 and TRBJ2-1, with 7 positions matching TRBD2. The ends lost 3 bases at V and 7 bases at J; junction bases unmatched: 7. In germline, CDR1 is SGDLS, CDR2 YYNGEE. The CDR3 consists of 14 residues. CDR3 region: CASSALGTTNEQFF. In nucleotides, the CDR3 is TGTGCCAGCAGCGCGCTCGGGACTACTAATGAGCAGTTCTTC.

This clonotype was recorded a few times. The chain employs TRBV15 and TRBJ1-6; 10 bases fit TRBD1. CDR1 is LNHNV, CDR2 YYDKDF, per germline (reference sequence). This CDR3 has 16 amino acids. Trimming removed 6 bases from V and 6 bases from J; junction bases left unmatched: 8. DNA for the CDR3: TGTGCCACCAGAGCTGGACAGGGGGTCAGTAATTCACCCCTCCACTTT. The encoded protein is CATRAGQGVSNSPLHF.

The rearrangement uses TRBV27 and TRBJ1-2; D uncertain. Looked up from germline, CDR1 is MNHEY and CDR2 is SMNVEV (reference sequence). The V gene lost 3 bases and the J gene lost 4 bases, with 9 bases spanning the gap. This CDR3 is 13 amino acids long. In DNA, the CDR3 is TGTGCCAGCAGTTTGACATCATTCTATGGCTACACCTTC. Protein: CASSLTSFYGYTF.

This clonotype showed up many times. The chain links TRBV7-6 to TRBJ2-4; TRBD1 aligns across 10 bases. The germline CDR1 and CDR2 sequences are SGHVS and FNYEAQ. This CDR3 is 19 amino acids long. V lost 5 bases, J lost 1 base, and 14 bases stayed unmatched. The CDR3 DNA reads as TGTGCCAGCAGCCCCGGGACAGGGGACATGCGGGTGGCCAAAAACATTCAGTACTTC. Residues: CASSPGTGDMRVAKNIQYF.

This clonotype has only a few counts. The chain recombines TRBV6-1 with TRBJ2-7; weak D call: TRBD2 (6 bases). V was trimmed by 4 bases and J by 0 bases, leaving 13 bases between them. The CDR3 has 15 amino acids. Germline CDR1 is MNHNS and CDR2 is SASEGT. CDR3 residues: CASSAYSGFSYEQYF. In nucleotides, the CDR3 is TGTGCCAGCAGTGCTTATAGCGGATTCTCCTACGAGCAGTACTTC.

This clonotype has a count of ten or more. The CDR3 DNA reads as TGTGCCAGCAGCCGGGGACAGGGACGACCTAATGAGCAGTTCTTC. Its translation: CASSRGQGRPNEQFF. The genes are TRBV7-9 and TRBJ2-1; 9 bases align to TRBD1. Looked up from germline, CDR1 is SEHNR and CDR2 is FQNEAQ (reference sequence). The ends lost 5 bases at V and 7 bases at J; junction bases unmatched: 9. CDR3 length equals 15 residues.

In this sample, this clonotype turned up a few times. This chain joins TRBV4-1 and TRBJ2-3; 7 bases are shared with TRBD2. Losses at the gene ends were 4 bases for V and 0 bases for J; bases not matched to a gene: 4. Germline CDR1 is MGHRA and CDR2 is YSYEKL. CDR3 size: 15 residues. The CDR3 region has the DNA TGCGCCAGCAGCCGAGAAGCGGGAAGCACAGATACGCAGTATTTT. Amino acids: CASSREAGSTDTQYF.

The V gene is TRBV28, the J gene TRBJ2-2, with 7 positions matching TRBD1. Germline CDR1 and CDR2: MDHEN and SYDVKM. V lost 8 bases, J lost 2 bases, and 14 bases stayed unmatched. The CDR3 totals 17 residues. The CDR3 nucleotides are TGTGCCAGCGGGACACCTAAGACAGGGTTTAACACCGGGGAGCTGTTTTTT. Protein product: CASGTPKTGFNTGELFF.

This clonotype occurred a few times. The chain combines TRBV20-1 with TRBJ2-1; weak D call: TRBD2 (5 bases). Germline V lookup: CDR1 DFQATT, CDR2 SNEGSKA (reference sequence). The CDR3 totals 11 residues. V was shortened by 4 bases and J by 9 bases, with 10 bases between the two germline ends. CDR3 region: CSATRTAEQFF. The DNA for the CDR3 is TGCAGTGCTACTCGGACTGCTGAGCAGTTCTTC.

The chain carries TRBV12-3 or TRBV12-4 and TRBJ1-2; TRBD1 might be the D (5 bases). The CDR3 totals 12 residues. V was clipped by 2 bases and J by 8 bases, with 9 bases between them. The CDR3 DNA sequence: TGTGCCAGCAGTTTAACAGGTCGCGGCTACACCTTC. It codes for CASSLTGRGYTF.

This clonotype was detected many times. The rearrangement joins TRBV7-6 to TRBJ2-2, with 16 bases identical to TRBD2. The CDR3 sequence is 18 residues long. Trimming at V came to 5 bases and at J to 4 bases, leaving 7 bases not matched to a gene. The germline V gene has CDR1 SGHVS and CDR2 FNYEAQ. The CDR3 loop is CASSPGLAGGPGTGELFF. The CDR3, as DNA: TGTGCCAGCAGCCCGGGACTAGCGGGAGGGCCGGGCACCGGGGAGCTGTTTTTT.

This clonotype was counted many times. V and J are TRBV2 and TRBJ2-1, with D unclear. V shed 2 bases and J shed 0 bases, with 8 bases lying between them. The length of the CDR3 is 15 residues. Germline CDR1 and CDR2: SNHLY and FYNNEI. CDR3 sequence (DNA): TGTGCCAGCAGTGAAAGCTCAAGCTCCTACAATGAGCAGTTCTTC. Protein: CASSESSSSYNEQFF.

This clonotype was observed at least ten times. V is TRBV20-1 and J is TRBJ1-1; D not certain. V lost 3 bases and J 4 bases, leaving 12 bases between the germline ends. The CDR3 runs 13 residues. CDR1 DFQATT and CDR2 SNEGSKA come from the germline V gene (reference sequence). In DNA, the CDR3 is TGCAGTGCTAGCGTAACCACCGGCACTGAAGCTTTCTTT. Amino acids: CSASVTTGTEAFF.

This clonotype showed up many times. The chain combines TRBV30 with TRBJ1-5; D call uncertain. From germline, CDR1 is GTSNPN and CDR2 SVGIG (reference sequence). The V gene lost 3 bases and the J gene lost 6 bases, with 12 bases spanning the gap. This CDR3 spans 13 amino acids. The CDR3 loop is CAWRTENGQPQHF. The CDR3 DNA reads as TGTGCCTGGAGGACCGAGAACGGTCAGCCCCAGCATTTT.

This sequence joins TRBV12-3 or TRBV12-4 and TRBJ1-4; D call uncertain. This CDR3 is 14 amino acids long. Trimming took 6 bases from V and 4 from J, leaving 12 bases between them. CDR3 DNA sequence: TGTGCCAGCAGCCGGCGTCCTCTTAATGAAAAACTGTTTTTT. Amino acids: CASSRRPLNEKLFF.

The rearrangement joins TRBV18 to TRBJ1-1; no definite D call. CDR3 length equals 13 residues. Between the trimmed V and J ends, which lost 4 bases and 1 base, there was a span of 7 bases. CDR1 is KGHSH and CDR2 is LQKENI in the germline V gene. CDR3 sequence reads: CASSQLQNTEAFF. The CDR3 nucleotides are TGTGCCAGCTCACAGCTGCAGAACACTGAAGCTTTCTTT. Looking up the rest from reference TRBV18 and TRBJ1-1 gives the full variable domain: NAGVMQNPRHLVRRRGQEARLRCSPMKGHSHVYWYRQLPEEGLKFMVYLQKENIIDESGMPKERFSAEFPKEGPSILRIQQVVRGDSAAYFCASSQLQNTEAFFGQGTRLTVV.